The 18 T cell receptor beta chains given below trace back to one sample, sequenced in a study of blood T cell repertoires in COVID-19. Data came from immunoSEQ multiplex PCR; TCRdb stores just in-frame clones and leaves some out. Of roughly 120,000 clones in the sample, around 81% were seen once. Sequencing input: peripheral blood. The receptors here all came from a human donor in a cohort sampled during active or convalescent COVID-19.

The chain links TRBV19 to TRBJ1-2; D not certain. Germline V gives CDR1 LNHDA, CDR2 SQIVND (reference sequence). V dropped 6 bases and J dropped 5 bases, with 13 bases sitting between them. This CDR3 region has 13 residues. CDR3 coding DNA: TGTGCCAGTAGATCCGGGAACTCTTATGGCTACACCTTC. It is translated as CASRSGNSYGYTF. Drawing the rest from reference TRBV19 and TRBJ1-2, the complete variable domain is DGGITQSPKYLFRKEGQNVTLSCEQNLNHDAMYWYRQDPGQGLRLIYYSQIVNDFQKGDIAEGYSVSREKKESFPLTVTSAQKNPTAFYLCASRSGNSYGYTFGSGTRLTVV.

The CDR3 coding sequence is TGTGCCAGCAGCTTAGTGCCGGGAATCAATCAGCCCCAGCATTTT. It is translated as CASSLVPGINQPQHF. The V and J genes are TRBV7-8 and TRBJ1-5, with no clear D. The germline V gene encodes CDR1 SGHVS and CDR2 FQNEAQ. The CDR3 has 15 residues. V lost 1 base to trimming and J lost 3 bases, with 10 bases between them.

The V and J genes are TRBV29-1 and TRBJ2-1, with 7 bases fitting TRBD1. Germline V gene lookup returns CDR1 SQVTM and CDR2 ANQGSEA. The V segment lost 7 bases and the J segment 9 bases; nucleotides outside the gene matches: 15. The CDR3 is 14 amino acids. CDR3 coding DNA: TGCAGCGCCCGGGGACAGAGGCTTGGCGGTGAGCAGTTCTTC. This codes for CSARGQRLGGEQFF.

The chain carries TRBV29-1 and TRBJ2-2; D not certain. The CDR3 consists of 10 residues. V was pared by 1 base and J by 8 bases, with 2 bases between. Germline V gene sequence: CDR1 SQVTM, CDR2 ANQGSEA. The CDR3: CSVEAGELFF. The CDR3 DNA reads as TGCAGCGTTGAAGCAGGGGAGCTGTTTTTT.

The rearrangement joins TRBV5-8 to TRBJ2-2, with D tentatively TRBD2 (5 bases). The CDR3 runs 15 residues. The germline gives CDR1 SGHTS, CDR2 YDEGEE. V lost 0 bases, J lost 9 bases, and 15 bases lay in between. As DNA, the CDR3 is TGTGCCAGCAGCTTGGTTCTAGCCACCGCCCGGGAGCTGTTTTTT. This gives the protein CASSLVLATARELFF.

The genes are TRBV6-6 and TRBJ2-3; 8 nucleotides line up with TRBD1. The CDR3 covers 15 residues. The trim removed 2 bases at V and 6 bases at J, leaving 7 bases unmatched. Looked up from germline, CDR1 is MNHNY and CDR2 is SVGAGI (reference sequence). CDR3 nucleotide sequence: TGTGCCAGCAGTTACACTCAGGGGGCCGGGGATACGCAGTATTTT. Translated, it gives CASSYTQGAGDTQYF.

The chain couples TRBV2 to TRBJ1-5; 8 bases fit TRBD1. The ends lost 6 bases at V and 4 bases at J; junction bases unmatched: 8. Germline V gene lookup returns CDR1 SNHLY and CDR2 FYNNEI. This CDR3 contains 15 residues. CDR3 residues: CASRGDRFGNQPQHF. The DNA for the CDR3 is TGTGCCAGCAGGGGGGACAGGTTCGGTAATCAGCCCCAGCATTTT.

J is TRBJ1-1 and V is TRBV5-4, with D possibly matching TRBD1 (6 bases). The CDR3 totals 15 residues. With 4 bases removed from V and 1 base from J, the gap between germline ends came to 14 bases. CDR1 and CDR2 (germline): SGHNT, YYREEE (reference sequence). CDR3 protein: CASSAGGGGNTEAFF. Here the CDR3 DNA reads TGTGCCAGCAGCGCCGGGGGAGGGGGGAACACTGAAGCTTTCTTT.

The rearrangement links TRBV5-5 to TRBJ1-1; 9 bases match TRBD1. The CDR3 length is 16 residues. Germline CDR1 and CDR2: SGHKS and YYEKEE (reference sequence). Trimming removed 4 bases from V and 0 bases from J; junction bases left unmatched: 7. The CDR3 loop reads CASSVIQGAMNTEAFF. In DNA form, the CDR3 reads TGTGCCAGCAGCGTTATACAGGGGGCCATGAACACTGAAGCTTTCTTT. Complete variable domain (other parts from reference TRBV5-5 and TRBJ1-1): DAGVTQSPTHLIKTRGQQVTLRCSPISGHKSVSWYQQVLGQGPQFIFQYYEKEERGRGNFPDRFSARQFPNYSSELNVNALLLGDSALYLCASSVIQGAMNTEAFFGQGTRLTVV.

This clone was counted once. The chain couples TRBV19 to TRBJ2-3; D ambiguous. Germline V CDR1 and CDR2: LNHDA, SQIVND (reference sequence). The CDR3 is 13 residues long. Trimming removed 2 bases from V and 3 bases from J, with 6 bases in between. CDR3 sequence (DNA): TGTGCCAGTAGTATAAGGAGAACAGATACGCAGTATTTT. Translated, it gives CASSIRRTDTQYF.

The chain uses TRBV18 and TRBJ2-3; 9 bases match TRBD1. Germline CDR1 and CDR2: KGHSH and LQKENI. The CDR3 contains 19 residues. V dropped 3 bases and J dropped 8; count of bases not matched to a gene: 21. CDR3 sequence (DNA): TGTGCCAGCTCACCGTCCCGGGACAGGGCAATCCCGATTCGAGGTACGCAGTATTTT. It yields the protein CASSPSRDRAIPIRGTQYF.

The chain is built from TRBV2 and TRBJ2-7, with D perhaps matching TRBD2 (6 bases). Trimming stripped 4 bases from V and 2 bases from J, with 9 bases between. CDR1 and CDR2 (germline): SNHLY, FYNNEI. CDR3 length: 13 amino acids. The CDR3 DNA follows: TGTGCCAGCAGTGTCCAGCGGGCCTACGAGCAGTACTTC. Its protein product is CASSVQRAYEQYF.

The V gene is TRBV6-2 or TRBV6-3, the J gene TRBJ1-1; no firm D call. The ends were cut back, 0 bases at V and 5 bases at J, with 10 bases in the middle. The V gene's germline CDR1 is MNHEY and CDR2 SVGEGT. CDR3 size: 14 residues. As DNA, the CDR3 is TGTGCCAGCAGTTACTCGACGGGGTGGACTGAAGCTTTCTTT. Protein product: CASSYSTGWTEAFF.

Written as DNA, the CDR3 is TGTGCCAGCAGCCATCGGACAGGGGAAATCTCTGGGGCCAACGTCCTGACTTTC. It codes for CASSHRTGEISGANVLTF. This rearrangement joins TRBV11-3 to TRBJ2-6; 9 nucleotides line up with TRBD1. Germline lookup yields CDR1 SGHNT and CDR2 YENEEA. The CDR3 is 18 residues long. The J segment lost 0 bases and the V segment lost 5 bases, leaving 8 bases of the junction unmatched.

CDR3 nucleotide sequence: TGTGCCAGCGTAAGACAGGGACGTGCAGGAAACACCATATATTTT. Protein: CASVRQGRAGNTIYF. This sequence joins TRBV28 and TRBJ1-3; 7 bases fit TRBD1. After removal of 8 bases from V and 4 bases from J, the junction contained 11 bases not matched to a gene. The germline CDR1 and CDR2 sequences are MDHEN and SYDVKM. CDR3 length: 15 residues.

The CDR3 sequence is CASSSAAASGGTSTDTQYF. CDR3 DNA sequence: TGTGCCAGCAGCTCCGCTGCGGCTAGCGGGGGAACAAGCACAGATACGCAGTATTTT. The J gene is TRBJ2-3, the V gene TRBV13, with 10 bases lining up with TRBD2. The CDR3 is made up of 19 amino acids. Germline V CDR1 and CDR2: PRHDT, FYEKMQ (reference sequence). With 4 bases clipped from V and 0 bases from J, the junction kept 13 bases outside the gene matches.

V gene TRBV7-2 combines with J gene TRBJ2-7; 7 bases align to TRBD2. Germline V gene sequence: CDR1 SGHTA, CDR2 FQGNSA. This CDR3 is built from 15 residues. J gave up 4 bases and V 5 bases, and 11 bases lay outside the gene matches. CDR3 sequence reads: CASSPWPGGDYEQYF. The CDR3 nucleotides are TGTGCCAGCAGCCCCTGGCCGGGGGGAGATTACGAGCAGTACTTC.

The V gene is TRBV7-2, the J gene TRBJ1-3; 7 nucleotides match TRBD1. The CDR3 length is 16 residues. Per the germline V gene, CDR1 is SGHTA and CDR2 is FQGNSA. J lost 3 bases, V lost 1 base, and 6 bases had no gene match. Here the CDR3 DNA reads TGTGCCAGCAGCTTAGAACCCGCAGGGGGTGGAAACACCATATATTTT. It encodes CASSLEPAGGGNTIYF.